Below are 28 T cell receptor beta chains sequenced from a single sample in a study of OX40 agonist ivuxolimab in advanced cancers. Only in-frame clones appear in the TCRdb table, and some are missing; sequencing was by immunoSEQ multiplex PCR. The data show approximately 49,000 clones, roughly 84% seen once. The sequencing here drew on CD4+ or CD8+ T cells sorted from blood, taken in a trial of the OX40 agonist ivuxolimab. The receptors here all came from an adult with an advanced solid tumor such as melanoma, head and neck, liver or kidney cancer.

J is TRBJ2-7 and V is TRBV18; D uncertain. The CDR3 runs to 12 residues. CDR1 is KGHSH, CDR2 LQKENI, per germline. The ends were cut back, 6 bases at V and 3 bases at J, with 9 bases in the middle. The CDR3 coding sequence is TGTGCCAGCTCGCACGACCGCTACGAGCAGTACTTC. This encodes CASSHDRYEQYF. Looking up the rest from reference TRBV18 and TRBJ2-7 gives the full variable domain: NAGVMQNPRHLVRRRGQEARLRCSPMKGHSHVYWYRQLPEEGLKFMVYLQKENIIDESGMPKERFSAEFPKEGPSILRIQQVVRGDSAAYFCASSHDRYEQYFGPGTRLTVT.

This clone turned up a few times. The chain joins TRBV7-3 to TRBJ2-2, with D possibly called TRBD1 or TRBD2 (6 bases each). There are 14 residues in the CDR3. The germline V gene encodes CDR1 SGHTA and CDR2 FQGTGA. The V end lost 8 bases, the J end lost 1 base, and 11 bases lay between the germline ends. The CDR3 DNA is TGTGCCAGCTCTCGGGGGCGGAACACCGGGGAGCTGTTTTTT. Translated, it gives CASSRGRNTGELFF. Together with reference TRBV7-3 and TRBJ2-2, the CDR3 gives the full variable domain: GAGVSQTPSNKVTEKGKYVELRCDPISGHTALYWYRQSLGQGPEFLIYFQGTGAADDSGLPNDRFFAVRPEGSVSTLKIQRTERGDSAVYLCASSRGRNTGELFFGEGSRLTVL.

The rearrangement links TRBV5-1 to TRBJ2-1; TRBD2 aligns across 8 bases. This CDR3 is 15 amino acids long. Trimming removed 3 bases from V and 3 bases from J; junction bases left unmatched: 5. Germline CDR1 is SGHRS and CDR2 is YFSETQ. CDR3: CASSSLAGFYNEQFF. CDR3 DNA sequence: TGCGCCAGCAGCTCTTTAGCGGGGTTCTACAATGAGCAGTTCTTC.

To note about this clone: One end of the junction fails to match germline, which may point to a read error. J is TRBJ2-7 and V is TRBV7-7; 8 nucleotides align to TRBD1. This CDR3 is 13 amino acids long. The germline V gene encodes CDR1 SSHAT and CDR2 FNYEAQ (reference sequence). The CDR3 region is CASSIFTGGEQYF. CDR3 coding DNA: TGTGCTAGCAGCATTTTTACAGGGGGTGAGCAGTACTTC.

V usage is TRBV30 and J usage is TRBJ2-7, with 12 bases fitting TRBD2. Germline V gene data show CDR1 as GTSNPN and CDR2 as SVGIG (reference sequence). The CDR3 loop spans 13 amino acids. V shed 8 bases and J 5 bases; nucleotides not matched to a gene: 7. The CDR3 is CAGLTSGRHEQYF. The CDR3 DNA sequence: TGTGCCGGACTGACTAGCGGGAGACACGAGCAGTACTTC. Full variable domain (missing parts from reference TRBV30 and TRBJ2-7): SQTIHQWPATLVQPVGSPLSLECTVEGTSNPNLYWYRQAAGRGLQLLFYSVGIGQISSEVPQNLSASRPQDRQFILSSKKLLLSDSGFYLCAGLTSGRHEQYFGPGTRLTVT.

V and J are TRBV5-1 and TRBJ2-1; weak D call: TRBD2 (6 bases). Trimming cost V 0 bases and J 8 bases, with 12 bases left between them. Germline CDR1 is SGHRS and CDR2 is YFSETQ. The CDR3 runs 14 residues. The DNA of the CDR3 is TGCGCCAGCAGCTTGGGACTAGTTAACTATGAGCAGTTCTTC. Translating it yields CASSLGLVNYEQFF.

V usage is TRBV30 and J usage is TRBJ1-1; a possible D gene is TRBD1 (6 bases). CDR3 length equals 16 residues. Trimming cost V 0 bases and J 4 bases, with 18 bases left between them. CDR1 is GTSNPN, CDR2 SVGIG, per germline (reference sequence). CDR3 DNA: TGTGCCTGGAGTGTATGGGCTCACAGGGAGGTCACTGAAGCTTTCTTT. Encoded protein: CAWSVWAHREVTEAFF.

V usage is TRBV11-3 and J usage is TRBJ2-3, with 9 bases fitting TRBD2. CDR3 length: 16 residues. Germline trimming cut 5 bases from V and 2 bases from J; bases unmatched to any gene: 8. Per germline, CDR1 SGHNT and CDR2 YENEEA. The CDR3 sequence is CASSLQAGGDTDTQYF. Here the CDR3 DNA reads TGTGCCAGCAGCCTCCAAGCGGGAGGCGACACAGATACGCAGTATTTT.

V and J are TRBV5-1 and TRBJ2-5; D may be TRBD2 (6 bases). Germline values: CDR1 SGHRS, CDR2 YFSETQ. V was trimmed by 0 bases and J by 5 bases, leaving 11 bases between them. CDR3 length: 14 residues. In nucleotides, the CDR3 is TGCGCCAGCAGCTTGGCCGGAGGGGTGGAGACCCAGTACTTC. It encodes CASSLAGGVETQYF.

This clone came up a few times. This chain joins TRBV2 and TRBJ2-7, with D maybe TRBD2 (5 bases). Trimming cost V 4 bases and J 7 bases, with 8 bases left between them. The length of the CDR3 is 11 residues. Germline V gene sequence: CDR1 SNHLY, CDR2 FYNNEI. CDR3 nucleotides: TGTGCCAGCAGTGGAGGGTGGGAGCAGTACTTC. Its protein product is CASSGGWEQYF.

V usage is TRBV5-1 and J usage is TRBJ2-1; D may be TRBD1 (6 bases). This CDR3 comprises 13 residues. CDR1 SGHRS and CDR2 YFSETQ come from the germline V gene. Trimming left V 6 bases short and J 4 bases short, with 11 bases between. The DNA of the CDR3 is TGCGCCAGCACCAGGGGTTCTTACAATGAGCAGTTCTTC. Protein product: CASTRGSYNEQFF.

The V gene is TRBV10-3, the J gene TRBJ2-5; D may be TRBD1 or TRBD2 (5 bases each). The CDR3 has 14 residues. From germline, CDR1 is ENHRY and CDR2 SYGVKD. With 2 bases removed from V and 2 bases from J, the gap between germline ends came to 9 bases. The CDR3 reads CAISEGGPQETQYF. CDR3 in DNA: TGTGCCATCAGTGAGGGGGGTCCTCAAGAGACCCAGTACTTC.

The V gene is TRBV7-2, the J gene TRBJ2-7, with D perhaps matching TRBD1 or TRBD2 (5 bases each). The ends were cut back, 5 bases at V and 3 bases at J, with 20 bases in the middle. Germline values: CDR1 SGHTA, CDR2 FQGNSA. The CDR3 has 16 amino acids. The CDR3 region has the DNA TGTGCCAGCAGCACCCAGGTCGGACGTGGGGGCTACGAGCAGTACTTC. Translating it yields CASSTQVGRGGYEQYF.

The J gene is TRBJ2-4, the V gene TRBV9; a weak D match, TRBD1 (6 bases). This CDR3 is 15 amino acids long. The germline V gene encodes CDR1 SGDLS and CDR2 YYNGEE. V was pared by 0 bases and J by 3 bases, with 10 bases between. The CDR3 sequence is CASSVDQGYKNIQYF. DNA of the CDR3: TGTGCCAGCAGCGTAGATCAGGGGTACAAAAACATTCAGTACTTC.

The rearrangement links TRBV7-6 to TRBJ2-7, with a tentative D call TRBD2 (5 bases). V gave up 3 bases and J gave up 2 bases, with 11 bases separating them. This CDR3 comprises 14 residues. Looked up from germline, CDR1 is SGHVS and CDR2 is FNYEAQ. The CDR3 DNA is TGTGCCAGCAGCTTGTCTCTAGCCACCTACGAGCAGTACTTC. Translating gives CASSLSLATYEQYF.

The rearrangement uses TRBV7-2 and TRBJ2-2, with D perhaps TRBD1 or TRBD2 (5 bases each). The V and J ends lost 5 bases and 7 bases respectively, with 17 bases between them. The CDR3 consists of 15 residues. The germline V gene encodes CDR1 SGHTA and CDR2 FQGNSA. This CDR3 is CASSVKAGTVGELFF. DNA of the CDR3: TGTGCCAGCAGCGTCAAAGCAGGGACGGTCGGGGAGCTGTTTTTT.

The chain recombines TRBV4-2 with TRBJ2-7, with 10 bases aligning to TRBD1. The CDR3 runs 15 residues. V lost 0 bases to trimming and J lost 2 bases; unmatched junction nucleotides: 1. CDR1 and CDR2 from the germline V gene are LGHNA and YNFKEQ. The CDR3 loop is CASSQDGQGAYEQYF. CDR3 coding DNA: TGTGCCAGCAGCCAAGATGGACAGGGGGCCTACGAGCAGTACTTC.

The chain's CDR3 is CASSFGATPRWETQYF. In DNA form, the CDR3 reads TGTGCCAGCAGCTTTGGAGCCACCCCGAGATGGGAGACCCAGTACTTC. V gene TRBV7-2 combines with J gene TRBJ2-5, with D unclear. CDR3 size: 16 residues. The germline V gene has CDR1 SGHTA and CDR2 FQGNSA. V lost 3 bases and J 5 bases, leaving 19 bases between the germline ends.

This clone has a handful of counts. The gene calls are TRBV7-3 and TRBJ2-7, with 8 nucleotides matching TRBD1. Germline CDR1 SGHTA, CDR2 FQGTGA. The V and J ends lost 5 bases and 5 bases, in that order; junction bases with no gene match: 11. The CDR3 runs 15 residues. The CDR3 DNA follows: TGTGCCAGCAGCCCAGAGGGGACAGGAGTTCACGAGCAGTACTTC. Translating it yields CASSPEGTGVHEQYF.

V gene TRBV7-9 combines with J gene TRBJ2-1; no firm D call. Germline V gene data show CDR1 as SEHNR and CDR2 as FQNEAQ (reference sequence). This CDR3 has 15 amino acids. Trimming removed 0 bases from V and 10 bases from J, with 16 bases in between. Written as DNA, the CDR3 is TGTGCCAGCAGCTTAGCGCCCGTAAGTGAAAGGGAGCAGTTCTTC. Residues: CASSLAPVSEREQFF.

This chain connects TRBV10-3 to TRBJ1-6; 8 bases agree with TRBD1. The germline V gene encodes CDR1 ENHRY and CDR2 SYGVKD. After removal of 11 bases from V and 5 bases from J, the junction contained 8 bases not matched to a gene. This CDR3 comprises 14 residues. The CDR3 protein is CASRPQGDNSPLHF. CDR3 bases: TGTGCCTCCCGACCACAGGGGGATAATTCACCCCTCCACTTT.

The chain employs TRBV6-5 and TRBJ1-2; D possibly corresponds to TRBD1 (6 bases). The CDR3 is 15 residues long. Germline loops: CDR1 MNHEY, CDR2 SVGAGI. V was shortened by 4 bases and J by 3 bases, with 15 bases between the two germline ends. The CDR3 sequence: CASSFTGSEDYGYTF. CDR3 DNA: TGTGCCAGCAGTTTTACAGGGTCGGAGGACTATGGCTACACCTTC.

In DNA, the CDR3 is TGCGCCAGCAGCCAAAATTGGATCACCGGGGAGCTGTTTTTT. It specifies CASSQNWITGELFF. The chain employs TRBV4-3 and TRBJ2-2; D unresolved. V lost 2 bases and J 4 bases, leaving 8 bases between the germline ends. Germline-derived CDR1 and CDR2 are LGHNA and YSLEER. The CDR3 is 14 amino acids.

The chain joins TRBV20-1 to TRBJ2-5, with D maybe TRBD2 (5 bases). The CDR3 covers 11 residues. The germline V gene has CDR1 DFQATT and CDR2 SNEGSKA (reference sequence). Trimming took off 7 bases at V and 1 base at J, with 7 bases between the two ends. CDR3 residues: CSGTSQETQYF. The CDR3 DNA follows: TGCAGTGGGACTTCCCAAGAGACCCAGTACTTC.

This chain uses TRBV6-5 with TRBJ1-1; D is undetermined. Germline CDR1 reads MNHEY; CDR2 reads SVGAGI. V was trimmed by 6 bases and J by 0 bases, leaving 8 bases between them. The CDR3 sequence is 13 residues long. As DNA, the CDR3 is TGTGCCAGCAGGCGTCAAATGAACACTGAAGCTTTCTTT. As protein: CASRRQMNTEAFF.

The chain carries TRBV7-9 and TRBJ2-1; TRBD2 is a possible D gene (5 bases). The CDR3 totals 13 residues. Germline lookup yields CDR1 SEHNR and CDR2 FQNEAQ (reference sequence). V lost 2 bases and J 5 bases, leaving 7 bases between the germline ends. The CDR3 DNA reads as TGTGCCAGCAGCTTAATGAGGGACAATGAGCAGTTCTTC. Protein: CASSLMRDNEQFF.

The DNA for the CDR3 is TGTGCCAGCAGCCCGATAGGACGGGGAGAGACCCAGTACTTC. Translating it yields CASSPIGRGETQYF. The chain uses TRBV11-2 and TRBJ2-5; a weak D match, TRBD2 (5 bases). The CDR3 sequence is 14 residues long. V lost 5 bases to trimming and J lost 4 bases, with 14 bases between them. Germline V gene lookup returns CDR1 SGHAT and CDR2 FQNNGV.

This clone was recorded once. The rearrangement links TRBV6-5 to TRBJ2-1; 11 bases are shared with TRBD2. Germline V gene lookup returns CDR1 MNHEY and CDR2 SVGAGI. V lost 2 bases to trimming and J lost 8 bases; unmatched junction nucleotides: 5. CDR3 length: 15 residues. CDR3 bases: TGTGCCAGCAGTTACGCGTTAGCGGGGGGGGATGAGCAGTTCTTC. Amino acids: CASSYALAGGDEQFF.